The 20 T cell receptor beta chains below were found in one sample sequenced in a study of identifying expanded T cells in peripheral blood. TCRdb keeps only in-frame clones here, not all; method: immunoSEQ multiplex PCR. Among about 94,000 clones, approximately 88% were seen once, and the ten largest hold under 6%. The specimen sequenced was blood. These TCRs come from a person between 18 and 75 years old in good health.

The chain couples TRBV5-1 to TRBJ1-2, with TRBD1 matching over 10 bases. V was clipped by 0 bases and J by 7 bases; unmatched bases: 3. The CDR3 covers 14 residues. The germline V gene has CDR1 SGHRS and CDR2 YFSETQ. CDR3 in amino acids: CASSLGQGASGYTF. CDR3 DNA sequence: TGCGCCAGCAGCTTGGGACAGGGGGCCTCTGGCTACACCTTC.

The chain carries TRBV7-2 and TRBJ2-5, with a possible D match to TRBD2 (5 bases). V shed 4 bases and J shed 2 bases, with 17 bases lying between them. CDR1 and CDR2 from the germline V gene are SGHTA and FQGNSA. CDR3 length: 16 amino acids. The CDR3 DNA follows: TGTGCCAGCAGCTCGCGGAGTAGCGCGATACAAGAGACCCAGTACTTC. This sequence encodes CASSSRSSAIQETQYF. Together with reference TRBV7-2 and TRBJ2-5, the CDR3 gives the full variable domain: GAGVSQSPSNKVTEKGKDVELRCDPISGHTALYWYRQSLGQGLEFLIYFQGNSAPDKSGLPSDRFSAERTGGSVSTLTIQRTQQEDSAVYLCASSSRSSAIQETQYFGPGTRLLVL.

This chain links TRBV19 with TRBJ1-2, with TRBD1 matching over 7 bases. CDR3 length: 14 amino acids. Germline V gene lookup returns CDR1 LNHDA and CDR2 SQIVND (reference sequence). V lost 6 bases to trimming and J lost 4 bases; unmatched junction nucleotides: 8. The CDR3 protein is CASRLGNRGYGYTF. CDR3 coding DNA: TGTGCCAGTAGGCTGGGGAACAGGGGCTATGGCTACACCTTC.

This chain uses TRBV29-1 with TRBJ1-2; TRBD1 matches at 7 bases. Germline V gives CDR1 SQVTM, CDR2 ANQGSEA. The CDR3 extends over 11 amino acids. The trim removed 7 bases at V and 7 bases at J, leaving 6 bases unmatched. The CDR3 region has the DNA TGCAGCGCACCGACAGGGTTTGGCTACACCTTC. Residues: CSAPTGFGYTF. Looking up the rest from reference TRBV29-1 and TRBJ1-2 gives the full variable domain: SAVISQKPSRDICQRGTSLTIQCQVDSQVTMMFWYRQQPGQSLTLIATANQGSEATYESGFVIDKFPISRPNLTFSTLTVSNMSPEDSSIYLCSAPTGFGYTFGSGTRLTVV.

The chain combines TRBV10-3 with TRBJ1-4; D is unresolved. Germline V gene data show CDR1 as ENHRY and CDR2 as SYGVKD. The CDR3 is 12 residues long. V lost 5 bases, J lost 8 bases, and 9 bases lay in between. DNA for the CDR3: TGTGCCATCAGTCAGCACAGCGAAAAACTGTTTTTT. It yields the protein CAISQHSEKLFF.

The chain links TRBV5-4 to TRBJ1-2, with D unresolved. Trimming took 5 bases from V and 2 from J, leaving 16 bases between them. The CDR3 runs to 15 residues. Germline CDR1 SGHNT, CDR2 YYREEE (reference sequence). The CDR3 loop reads CASRGSGFPNYGYTF. The DNA for the CDR3 is TGTGCCAGCAGGGGGAGCGGGTTCCCGAACTATGGCTACACCTTC.

The chain links TRBV6-1 to TRBJ1-2, with D possibly TRBD1 on 5 matching bases. The CDR3 covers 14 residues. The germline gives CDR1 MNHNS, CDR2 SASEGT. Trimming removed 6 bases at V and 6 bases at J, with 17 bases between. CDR3 sequence (DNA): TGTGCCAGCAGAAGCGTCACCCGGGGCCATGGCTACACCTTC. As protein: CASRSVTRGHGYTF.

The chain is built from TRBV6-1 and TRBJ1-5; tentative D call: TRBD1 (5 bases). Germline V gene data show CDR1 as MNHNS and CDR2 as SASEGT. CDR3 length: 15 amino acids. Deletions cut 4 bases from V and 0 bases from J, with 10 bases between. The CDR3 bases are TGTGCCAGCAGTGCCCCGGGACTTAGCAATCAGCCCCAGCATTTT. Translated, it gives CASSAPGLSNQPQHF.

The chain joins TRBV6-6 to TRBJ1-3; D gene uncertain. Deletions cut 6 bases from V and 4 bases from J, with 7 bases between. CDR1 and CDR2 (germline): MNHNY, SVGAGI (reference sequence). CDR3 length: 12 residues. The CDR3 here is CASSPSGNTIYF. The CDR3 DNA reads as TGTGCCAGCAGCCCTTCGGGAAACACCATATATTTT.

The chain carries TRBV9 and TRBJ2-1, with D tentatively TRBD2 (6 bases). Germline V gene data show CDR1 as SGDLS and CDR2 as YYNGEE. The ends were cut back, 0 bases at V and 9 bases at J, with 19 bases in the middle. The CDR3 is 16 amino acids. For the CDR3, the DNA is TGTGCCAGCAGCGTAGAGGTGGGGGGTTGGTCGGGTGAGCAGTTCTTC. Translation gives CASSVEVGGWSGEQFF. Variable domain in full (rest from reference TRBV9 and TRBJ2-1): DSGVTQTPKHLITATGQRVTLRCSPRSGDLSVYWYQQSLDQGLQFLIQYYNGEERAKGNILERFSAQQFPDLHSELNLSSLELGDSALYFCASSVEVGGWSGEQFFGPGTRLTVL.

The chain recombines TRBV10-3 with TRBJ1-2; 12 bases agree with TRBD1. Per the germline V gene, CDR1 is ENHRY and CDR2 is SYGVKD. The CDR3 contains 16 residues. V lost 7 bases, J lost 5 bases, and 11 bases stayed unmatched. In nucleotides, the CDR3 is TGTGCCATCAAGCCGGGACAGGGGGCGTCTTATTATGGCTACACCTTC. Translated: CAIKPGQGASYYGYTF.

In regard to this clone: Other DNA sequences within the sample encode an identical CDR3. This chain uses TRBV6-1 with TRBJ1-3; no clear D. The length of the CDR3 is 14 residues. The V gene lost 3 bases and the J gene lost 0 bases, with 6 bases spanning the gap. Germline CDR1 is MNHNS and CDR2 is SASEGT. The CDR3 reads CASSDGVSGNTIYF. In DNA form, the CDR3 reads TGTGCCAGCAGTGACGGGGTCTCTGGAAACACCATATATTTT.

V gene TRBV29-1 combines with J gene TRBJ2-5, with TRBD2 identical over 9 bases. Losses at the gene ends were 5 bases for V and 5 bases for J; bases not matched to a gene: 9. Germline CDR1 SQVTM, CDR2 ANQGSEA. This CDR3 contains 14 residues. The CDR3 region is CSVLLAGMRETQYF. CDR3 bases: TGCAGCGTTCTTCTAGCGGGAATGAGGGAGACCCAGTACTTC.

This chain connects TRBV7-6 to TRBJ2-7, with a possible D match to TRBD1 (5 bases). V lost 5 bases and J lost 4, with 9 bases in between. The germline CDR1 and CDR2 sequences are SGHVS and FNYEAQ. The CDR3 sequence is 12 residues long. DNA of the CDR3: TGTGCCAGCAGCCGCGACAGATACGAGCAGTACTTC. Protein product: CASSRDRYEQYF.

V and J are TRBV7-2 and TRBJ1-5; D unresolved. CDR1 and CDR2 (germline): SGHTA, FQGNSA. The CDR3 covers 12 residues. V was cut by 1 base and J by 5 bases, with 3 bases left in between. CDR3 region: CASSLGHQPQHF. The CDR3, as DNA: TGTGCCAGCAGCTTAGGACATCAGCCCCAGCATTTT.

The V gene is TRBV29-1, the J gene TRBJ1-2; D is ambiguous. This CDR3 comprises 13 residues. Germline CDR1 reads SQVTM; CDR2 reads ANQGSEA. V was cut by 3 bases and J by 0 bases, with 8 bases left in between. In DNA form, the CDR3 reads TGCAGCGTTGATATCATCCCTAACTATGGCTACACCTTC. It encodes CSVDIIPNYGYTF.

This chain links TRBV19 with TRBJ2-1; 8 nucleotides align to TRBD2. The CDR3 spans 17 residues. Germline values: CDR1 LNHDA, CDR2 SQIVND (reference sequence). J gave up 1 base and V 8 bases, and 13 bases lay outside the gene matches. The CDR3 DNA reads TGTGCCAGTGATCCGAAGGGGACGGGAGGGTCCTACAATGAGCAGTTCTTC. Translation: CASDPKGTGGSYNEQFF.

This clone has just a few counts. V and J are TRBV4-1 and TRBJ1-2; unclear D gene. The CDR3 consists of 12 residues. V was pared by 0 bases and J by 3 bases, with 2 bases between. Germline V gives CDR1 MGHRA, CDR2 YSYEKL. This CDR3 is CASSQEHYGYTF. DNA of the CDR3: TGCGCCAGCAGCCAAGAACACTATGGCTACACCTTC.

This clone appeared once. The chain carries TRBV18 and TRBJ2-2; TRBD1 is a possible D gene (6 bases). Germline lookup yields CDR1 KGHSH and CDR2 LQKENI. The CDR3 length is 15 residues. V lost 3 bases to trimming and J lost 0 bases, with 8 bases between them. The CDR3 spells CASSPGAANTGELFF. DNA of the CDR3: TGTGCCAGCTCACCGGGGGCTGCGAACACCGGGGAGCTGTTTTTT.

This sequence joins TRBV27 and TRBJ1-5; D unclear. CDR1 is MNHEY and CDR2 is SMNVEV in the germline V gene (reference sequence). The CDR3 sequence is 14 residues long. The V end was cut by 6 bases, the J end by 0 bases, with 9 bases between. The CDR3 loop is CASSPEDSNQPQHF. CDR3 in DNA: TGTGCCAGCAGCCCCGAAGATAGCAATCAGCCCCAGCATTTT.